Here is one T cell receptor (beta chain) with its context. In the original analysis: Reference gene primer amplification gave nucleated cell count estimates. The table came from immunoSEQ multiplex PCR; TCRdb's copy has only in-frame clones and leaves some out. V, J and clone size reflect that table, while D and trimming were determined from the DNA. This sample yields approximately 300,000 clones, of which about 82% are seen a single time; around 1.5% belongs to the top ten. The data derive from a study of blood T cell repertoires in COVID-19. Background on the study: The origin of the acute and convalescent COVID-19 samples was the United States, Italy and Spain.

V was pared by 3 bases and J by 4 bases, with 10 bases between. This CDR3 comprises 14 residues. CDR1 is MNHEY and CDR2 is SVGEGT in the germline V gene. The source is a woman in her forties or fifties with acute or convalescent COVID-19. The V call is TRBV6-2 or TRBV6-3, the J call TRBJ2-1; D is perhaps TRBD1 (5 bases). Sequencing was performed on peripheral blood. This chain's CDR3 is CASSYDSVYNEQFF. In DNA form, the CDR3 reads TGTGCCAGCAGTTATGACAGCGTATACAATGAGCAGTTCTTC.